What follows describes a single T cell receptor (beta chain). This sample is drawn from a study of T cell changes during pregnancy in multiple sclerosis. The germline CDR1 and CDR2 sequences are MDHEN and SYDVKM. The CDR3 is made up of 17 amino acids. J gave up 0 bases and V 5 bases, and 8 bases lay outside the gene matches. Produced via immunoSEQ multiplex PCR; TCRdb's table is partial and in-frame only. The sample has 65,000 to 95,000 clones, about 93% seen once. The TCR sequence derives from a female donor in good health, enrolled as a control in a pregnancy study. The input for sequencing was peripheral blood, taken after pregnancy. The chain employs TRBV28 and TRBJ1-2; 11 bases align to TRBD1. Here the CDR3 DNA reads TGTGCCAGCAGTACGCGGACAGGGGGCATCGCTAACTATGGCTACACCTTC. Protein sequence: CASSTRTGGIANYGYTF.